This T cell receptor (beta chain) appears in the sequencing data of a study of blood T cell repertoires in COVID-19. Overall study: The analysed material was cDNA or gDNA that came from T cells, B-cell-depleted T cells, or PBMCs.

Germline V CDR1 and CDR2: SGHTS, YDEGEE. J gave up 1 base and V 2 bases, and 13 bases lay outside the gene matches. This CDR3 contains 19 residues. Authors' analysis steps: How many nucleated cells were present was estimated from reference gene primer amplification. Only in-frame clones appear in the TCRdb table, and some are missing; sequencing was by immunoSEQ multiplex PCR. V and J calls and clone size are those listed in that table; D and trimming were worked out from the DNA. Counted here are a few hundred thousand clones, about 85% occurring once; the ten biggest clones make up around 2.9%. The sequence derives from a man aged 50 to 59 who had recovered from COVID-19. The gene calls are TRBV5-8 and TRBJ2-1, with 9 bases identical to TRBD2. Sequenced input: peripheral blood. DNA of the CDR3: TGTGCCAGCAGCTTCTCCGCGCGCGGGAGGGCCGCGTCCTACAATGAGCAGTTCTTC. This encodes CASSFSARGRAASYNEQFF. The whole variable domain, filled in from reference TRBV5-8 and TRBJ2-1, reads EAGVTQSPTHLIKTRGQQATLRCSPISGHTSVYWYQQALGLGLQFLLWYDEGEERNRGNFPPRFSGRQFPNYSSELNVNALELEDSALYLCASSFSARGRAASYNEQFFGPGTRLTVL.